These 3 T cell receptor beta chains originate from one sample sequenced in a study of blood T cell repertoires in COVID-19. Sequenced by immunoSEQ multiplex PCR; TCRdb stores in-frame clones only, minus some. The sample consists of about 250,000 clones, around 85% of them appearing once. Sequencing was performed on peripheral blood. These receptor sequences come from a man older than 75 with acute or convalescent COVID-19.

As DNA, the CDR3 is TGCAGCGTTGAAGATTTGGGGGCCATCTATGGCTACACCTTC. Its protein product is CSVEDLGAIYGYTF. This rearrangement joins TRBV29-1 to TRBJ1-2; D perhaps matches TRBD1 (6 bases). The CDR3 sequence is 14 residues long. Germline lookup yields CDR1 SQVTM and CDR2 ANQGSEA. V was clipped by 0 bases and J by 4 bases, with 12 bases between them.

The genes are TRBV2 and TRBJ1-3; 8 positions match TRBD1. The CDR3 is 16 amino acids. Germline V lookup: CDR1 SNHLY, CDR2 FYNNEI. V lost 8 bases and J lost 0; bases outside the gene matches: 9. CDR3 protein: CASSTQGAGSGNTIYF. Here the CDR3 DNA reads TGTGCCAGCTCGACCCAGGGGGCTGGCTCTGGAAACACCATATATTTT.

The chain carries TRBV6-5 and TRBJ2-7, with 8 bases identical to TRBD2. The trim removed 6 bases at V and 1 base at J, leaving 8 bases unmatched. Germline CDR1 and CDR2: MNHEY and SVGAGI. The CDR3 has 15 amino acids. Here the CDR3 DNA reads TGTGCCAGCAGGCTCGAGGGGACTAGTTCCTACGAGCAGTACTTC. It translates to CASRLEGTSSYEQYF.